Each of the 5 T cell receptor beta chains below was sequenced from the same sample in a study of blood T cell repertoires in COVID-19 (dated by TCRdb to 2020 to 2021). Library method: the immunoSEQ multiplex PCR assay. TCRdb took over this immuneACCESS table, retaining in-frame rearrangements with V and J assigned. Such tables are incomplete; in checked studies, under half of the missing clones stem from an unresolved V gene, and the remainder is unexplained. Here the sample has 250,000 to 400,000 clones; 85% occur a single time. The top ten clonotypes cover 1.5% to 2% of the sample. The source material was PBMCs or T cells enriched from blood (not recorded which). The receptors derive from a woman aged 25 to 39 who had been exposed to COVID-19.

The genes are TRBV13 and TRBJ1-5; 11 bases fit TRBD1. The CDR3 runs to 15 residues. V shed 5 bases, J shed 7 bases, and the junction held 7 bases outside the gene matches. Looked up from germline, CDR1 is PRHDT and CDR2 is FYEKMQ (reference sequence). Here the CDR3 reads CASSLGQGAGQPQHF. As DNA, the CDR3 is TGTGCCAGCAGCCTTGGACAGGGGGCAGGGCAGCCCCAGCATTTT.

The rearrangement links TRBV18 to TRBJ1-1; D possibly corresponds to TRBD1 (5 bases). This CDR3 spans 14 amino acids. The germline V gene encodes CDR1 KGHSH and CDR2 LQKENI. V lost 2 bases and J lost 4, with 11 bases in between. The chain's CDR3 is CASSPEQGTTEAFF. CDR3 bases: TGTGCCAGCTCACCAGAGCAGGGTACCACTGAAGCTTTCTTT.

The chain carries TRBV3-1 (or the pseudogene TRBV3-2) and TRBJ2-3, with a possible D match to TRBD2 (5 bases). Trimming cost V 4 bases and J 1 base, with 15 bases left between them. CDR3 length: 16 residues. Germline values: CDR1 LGHDT, CDR2 YNNKEL (reference sequence). The CDR3 DNA reads TGTGCCAGCAGCCTCGGACTTTATGGTGGCACAGATACGCAGTATTTT. Residues: CASSLGLYGGTDTQYF.

V and J are TRBV5-1 and TRBJ1-2; D is possibly TRBD1 (5 bases). The germline V and J ends were trimmed by 5 bases and 2 bases, with 19 bases remaining between them. The CDR3 sequence is 16 residues long. Germline CDR1 and CDR2: SGHRS and YFSETQ. DNA of the CDR3: TGCGCCAGCAGGCGGAGCATCAGGGAAGGGAACTATGGCTACACCTTC. Its protein product is CASRRSIREGNYGYTF.

The gene calls are TRBV28 and TRBJ2-3, with 11 bases aligning to TRBD2. Germline CDR1 and CDR2: MDHEN and SYDVKM. The CDR3 covers 16 residues. Trimming cost V 5 bases and J 6 bases; bases outside gene matches: 10. This CDR3 is CASSPHTSGGRDTQYF. The CDR3 DNA follows: TGTGCCAGCAGTCCTCACACTAGCGGGGGAAGGGATACGCAGTATTTT.